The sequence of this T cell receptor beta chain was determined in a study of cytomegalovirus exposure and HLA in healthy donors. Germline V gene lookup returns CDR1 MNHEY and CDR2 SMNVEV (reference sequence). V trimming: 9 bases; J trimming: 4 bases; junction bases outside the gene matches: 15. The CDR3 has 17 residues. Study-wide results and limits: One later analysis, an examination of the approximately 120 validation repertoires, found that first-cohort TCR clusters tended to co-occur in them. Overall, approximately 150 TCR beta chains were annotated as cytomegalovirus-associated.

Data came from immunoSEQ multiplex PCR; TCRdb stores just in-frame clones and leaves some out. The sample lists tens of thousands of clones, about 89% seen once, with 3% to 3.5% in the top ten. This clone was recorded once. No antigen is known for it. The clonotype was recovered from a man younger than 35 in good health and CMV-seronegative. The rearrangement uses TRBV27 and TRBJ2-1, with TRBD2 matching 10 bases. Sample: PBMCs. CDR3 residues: CASSQLPGLAIYNEQFF. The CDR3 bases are TGTGCCAGTTCCCAACTACCGGGACTAGCGATTTACAATGAGCAGTTCTTC.